Each of the 11 T cell receptor beta chains below was sequenced from the same sample in a study of cytomegalovirus exposure and HLA in healthy donors (dated by TCRdb to between 2016 and 2019). Library prep was done by the immunoSEQ multiplex PCR assay. For the multiplex PCR, a mixture combining 60 forward primers for TCR Vbeta segments and 13 reverse primers for TCR Jbeta segments was used. In TCRdb, the immuneACCESS table is reduced to in-frame sequences with V and J assigned. These tables do not hold every clone; where another copy was compared, an unresolved V gene accounts for under half, and the others remain unexplained. The sample table records some 140,000 clones; approximately 85% of these occur just once. The leading ten clones occupy about 8.1% of the sample. The sample comprised PBMCs. These receptors were obtained from a woman in her forties or fifties in good health and CMV-seropositive.

The chain couples TRBV7-2 to TRBJ1-6; 7 bases are shared with TRBD1. The CDR3 covers 15 residues. CDR1 SGHTA and CDR2 FQGNSA come from the germline V gene. The V gene end was trimmed by 2 bases and the J gene end by 11 bases; junction bases not matched to a gene: 9. Here the CDR3 reads CASSLLTGSSAPLHF. DNA of the CDR3: TGTGCCAGCAGCTTACTGACAGGGAGTAGTGCACCCCTCCACTTT.

The chain links TRBV13 to TRBJ2-7; maybe TRBD2 (6 bases). This CDR3 spans 12 amino acids. The V and J ends lost 5 bases and 6 bases respectively, with 11 bases between them. Germline V gene lookup returns CDR1 PRHDT and CDR2 FYEKMQ (reference sequence). This chain's CDR3 is CASSEDYGEQYF. In DNA form, the CDR3 reads TGTGCCAGCAGCGAGGACTACGGCGAGCAGTACTTC.

V and J are TRBV27 and TRBJ1-1; 8 bases match TRBD1. This CDR3 comprises 15 residues. The V and J ends lost 1 base and 6 bases, in that order; junction bases with no gene match: 7. Germline V gene data show CDR1 as MNHEY and CDR2 as SMNVEV (reference sequence). The CDR3 coding sequence is TGTGCCAGCAGTTTATGGGGCAGGACAGGGTCTGAAGCTTTCTTT. It encodes CASSLWGRTGSEAFF.

This clone was seen only a few times. This chain uses TRBV5-1 with TRBJ2-1; tentatively, D is TRBD1 (6 bases). The CDR3 totals 15 residues. Trimming took 1 base from V and 2 from J, leaving 10 bases between them. CDR1 and CDR2 from the germline V gene are SGHRS and YFSETQ. The CDR3 region has the DNA TGCGCCAGCAGCTTGTCCAGGGGAACCTACAATGAGCAGTTCTTC. It is translated as CASSLSRGTYNEQFF.

V usage is TRBV27 and J usage is TRBJ2-1, with D uncertain. With 4 bases removed from V and 10 bases from J, the gap between germline ends came to 8 bases. The CDR3 runs to 11 residues. Looked up from germline, CDR1 is MNHEY and CDR2 is SMNVEV (reference sequence). This CDR3 reads CASSSYLEQFF. As DNA, the CDR3 is TGTGCCAGCAGTTCTTACCTAGAGCAGTTCTTC.

The chain is built from TRBV5-4 and TRBJ1-6; D gene unclear. This CDR3 is 18 amino acids long. Trimming removed 3 bases at V and 3 bases at J, with 19 bases between. Germline lookup yields CDR1 SGHNT and CDR2 YYREEE (reference sequence). In DNA form, the CDR3 reads TGTGCCAGCAGCTGGGGTAGTAGCGACACCATCTATAATTCACCCCTCCACTTT. This gives the protein CASSWGSSDTIYNSPLHF.

Only a few counts were recorded for this clone. The chain combines TRBV9 with TRBJ2-3; D is unclear. Trimming left V 6 bases short and J 0 bases short, with 14 bases between. CDR3 length: 15 residues. Germline V gene data show CDR1 as SGDLS and CDR2 as YYNGEE. This CDR3 is CASTLSPGSTDTQYF. As DNA, the CDR3 is TGTGCCAGCACCCTATCGCCCGGGAGCACAGATACGCAGTATTTT.

The gene calls are TRBV27 and TRBJ2-7, with TRBD1 as a possible D gene (8 bases). CDR1 is MNHEY, CDR2 SMNVEV, per germline (reference sequence). This CDR3 spans 14 amino acids. V was trimmed by 4 bases and J by 4 bases, leaving 14 bases between them. The CDR3 loop is CASSWTGTKYEQYF. As DNA, the CDR3 is TGTGCCAGCAGTTGGACAGGGACTAAGTACGAGCAGTACTTC.

The V call is TRBV7-8, the J call TRBJ1-1; D may be TRBD1 (6 bases). In germline, CDR1 is SGHVS, CDR2 FQNEAQ. V was cut by 4 bases and J by 0 bases, with 12 bases left in between. CDR3 length: 15 residues. The CDR3 DNA follows: TGTGCCAGCAGCTCCTGGACAGCCATGAACACTGAAGCTTTCTTT. It translates to CASSSWTAMNTEAFF.

The J gene is TRBJ1-3, the V gene TRBV7-9, with D perhaps TRBD1 (6 bases). The CDR3 sequence is 18 residues long. The V and J ends lost 1 base and 0 bases respectively, with 16 bases between them. CDR1 SEHNR and CDR2 FQNEAQ come from the germline V gene (reference sequence). The CDR3 DNA reads TGTGCCAGCAGCTTAGGGGGGGGGACACCGAGCTCTGGAAACACCATATATTTT. Translating gives CASSLGGGTPSSGNTIYF. Combining the CDR3 with reference TRBV7-9 and TRBJ1-3 gives the whole variable domain DTGVSQNPRHKITKRGQNVTFRCDPISEHNRLYWYRQTLGQGPEFLTYFQNEAQLEKSRLLSDRFSAERPKGSFSTLEIQRTEQGDSAMYLCASSLGGGTPSSGNTIYFGEGSWLTVV.

V usage is TRBV30 and J usage is TRBJ2-5; the D is unclear. Germline V CDR1 and CDR2: GTSNPN, SVGIG (reference sequence). V gave up 2 bases and J gave up 5 bases, with 12 bases separating them. The CDR3 is 13 amino acids. The CDR3 here is CAWSIFGPETQYF. CDR3 DNA sequence: TGTGCCTGGAGTATTTTTGGGCCGGAGACCCAGTACTTC. Looking up the rest from reference TRBV30 and TRBJ2-5 gives the full variable domain: SQTIHQWPATLVQPVGSPLSLECTVEGTSNPNLYWYRQAAGRGLQLLFYSVGIGQISSEVPQNLSASRPQDRQFILSSKKLLLSDSGFYLCAWSIFGPETQYFGPGTRLLVL.